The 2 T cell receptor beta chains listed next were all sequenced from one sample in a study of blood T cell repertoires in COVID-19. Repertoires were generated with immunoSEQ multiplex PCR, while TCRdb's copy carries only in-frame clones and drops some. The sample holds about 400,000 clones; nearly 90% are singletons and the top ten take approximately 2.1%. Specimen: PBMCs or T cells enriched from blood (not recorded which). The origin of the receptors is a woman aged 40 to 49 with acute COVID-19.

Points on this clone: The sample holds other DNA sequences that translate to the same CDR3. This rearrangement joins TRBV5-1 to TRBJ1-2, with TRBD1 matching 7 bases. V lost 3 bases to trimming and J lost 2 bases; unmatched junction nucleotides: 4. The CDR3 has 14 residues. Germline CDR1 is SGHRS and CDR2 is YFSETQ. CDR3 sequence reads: CASSSGTANYGYTF. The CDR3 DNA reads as TGCGCCAGCAGCTCCGGGACAGCAAACTATGGCTACACCTTC.

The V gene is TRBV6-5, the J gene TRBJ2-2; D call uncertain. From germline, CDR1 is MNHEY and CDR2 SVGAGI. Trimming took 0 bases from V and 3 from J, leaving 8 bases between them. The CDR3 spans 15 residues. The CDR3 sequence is CASSYSIRYTGELFF. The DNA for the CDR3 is TGTGCCAGCAGTTACTCTATCCGGTACACCGGGGAGCTGTTTTTT.